The TCR beta chain described here comes from a study of cytomegalovirus exposure and HLA in healthy donors. Trimming took off 2 bases at V and 2 bases at J, with 10 bases between the two ends. CDR3 length: 15 residues. Germline loops: CDR1 MNHNS, CDR2 SASEGT. In regard to this clone: The target antigen is unknown.

The table came from immunoSEQ multiplex PCR; TCRdb's copy has only in-frame clones and leaves some out. The repertoire consists of some 200,000 clones, with approximately 80% occurring once and the leading ten covering roughly 12%. It was the approximately 130-subject validation cohort, separate from the approximately 680-subject first cohort, to which the donors belonged. Overall study results and limits: According to the study, roughly 160 TCR beta chains were cytomegalovirus-associated. Within the 120 validation repertoires, first-cohort TCR clusters tended to co-occur, according to a later analysis.

This clonotype was obtained from a woman aged 25 to 45 in good health and CMV-seropositive. The gene calls are TRBV6-1 and TRBJ2-1; weak D call: TRBD2 (5 bases). The sequencing sample was made of PBMCs. In DNA, the CDR3 is TGTGCCAGCAGTGAAAACAGCGGACCCTACAATGAGCAGTTCTTC. It encodes CASSENSGPYNEQFF.